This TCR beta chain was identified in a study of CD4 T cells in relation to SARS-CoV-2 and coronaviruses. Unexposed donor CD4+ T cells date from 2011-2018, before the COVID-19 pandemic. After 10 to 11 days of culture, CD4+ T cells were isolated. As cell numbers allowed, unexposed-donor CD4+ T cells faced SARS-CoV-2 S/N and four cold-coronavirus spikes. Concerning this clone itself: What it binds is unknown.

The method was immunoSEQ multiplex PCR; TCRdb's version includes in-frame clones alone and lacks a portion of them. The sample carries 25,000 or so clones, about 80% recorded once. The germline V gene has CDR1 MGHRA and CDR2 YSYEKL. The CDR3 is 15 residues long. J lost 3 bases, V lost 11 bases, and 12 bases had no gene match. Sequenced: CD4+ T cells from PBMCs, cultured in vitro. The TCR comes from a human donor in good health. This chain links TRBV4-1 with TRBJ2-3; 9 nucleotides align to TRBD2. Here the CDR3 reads CAQHGGRAETDTQYF. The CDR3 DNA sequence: TGCGCCCAACATGGCGGGAGGGCGGAGACAGATACGCAGTATTTT.